These 22 T cell receptor beta chains came from one sample sequenced in a study of T cell repertoires in cytomegalovirus infection (dated by TCRdb to between 2018 and 2021). These reads were obtained on an Illumina HiSeq 1500. Using fastp trimming at Q25 and MiXCR clonotype assembly, TCRdb reanalyzed the public sequencing data and kept in-frame beta chains. Rows matching on CDR3 protein sequence are summarized as one entry with the most common DNA and genes. The sample table holds approximately 140,000 distinct CDR3 sequences, of which 5.5% to 8% were seen once. The top ten clonotypes cover more than 15% of the sample. Sequenced: PBMCs. The receptors derive from a human donor in good health (CMV status not recorded). Some clones in this sample may be carry-over from other donors' samples.

The chain employs TRBV6-6 and TRBJ2-1; D unclear. Trimming pared 5 bases from V and 9 bases from J, leaving 14 bases between. Germline CDR1 MNHNY, CDR2 SVGAGI (reference sequence). CDR3 length: 13 residues. DNA of the CDR3: TGTGCCAGCAGTCTGTACCCCCTGGCTGAGCAGTTCTTC. Protein product: CASSLYPLAEQFF.

This clonotype was seen a handful of times. V usage is TRBV20-1 and J usage is TRBJ2-7; D may be TRBD1 (5 bases). Per the germline V gene, CDR1 is DFQATT and CDR2 is SNEGSKA (reference sequence). The CDR3 length is 12 residues. Trimming shortened V by 4 bases and J by 2 bases, and 9 bases separated the two germline ends. DNA for the CDR3: TGCAGTGCTACCGGACAAGCCTACGAGCAGTACTTC. Protein: CSATGQAYEQYF.

This chain connects TRBV29-1 to TRBJ2-4; D perhaps matches TRBD1 (5 bases). CDR3 size: 13 residues. Germline lookup yields CDR1 SQVTM and CDR2 ANQGSEA. V was trimmed by 5 bases and J by 2 bases, leaving 10 bases between them. CDR3: CSVTQGSKNIQYF. The CDR3 region has the DNA TGCAGCGTTACCCAGGGTTCCAAAAACATTCAGTACTTC.

In regard to this clonotype: A clone one base away is much larger, so this may be a read error. The chain employs TRBV24-1 and TRBJ2-2, with D possibly TRBD2 on 6 matching bases. Trimming left V 3 bases short and J 7 bases short, with 23 bases between. From germline, CDR1 is KGHDR and CDR2 SFDVKD. CDR3 length: 18 residues. CDR3 bases: TGTGCCACCAGTGATGGCCCCCGGGTTGCGGGGTTCATCGGGGAGCTGTTTTTT. Its translation is CATSDGPRVAGFIGELFF.

This clonotype has at least ten counts. This sequence joins TRBV7-2 and TRBJ1-2; weak D call: TRBD1 (5 bases). V gave up 5 bases and J gave up 2 bases, with 18 bases separating them. Germline-derived CDR1 and CDR2 are SGHTA and FQGNSA. The CDR3 is 16 amino acids. CDR3 nucleotides: TGTGCCAGCAGCCAGCCCTCAGGGTACCGAAACTATGGCTACACCTTC. Its protein is CASSQPSGYRNYGYTF.

This clonotype appeared many times. The chain joins TRBV6-5 to TRBJ2-3; a weak D match, TRBD1 (5 bases). CDR1 is MNHEY and CDR2 is SVGAGI in the germline V gene. This CDR3 spans 16 amino acids. V shed 0 bases and J shed 2 bases, with 12 bases lying between them. CDR3 residues: CASSYSGRAVTDTQYF. In nucleotides, the CDR3 is TGTGCCAGCAGTTACTCGGGCAGGGCAGTCACAGATACGCAGTATTTT.

This clonotype was found many times. The V gene is TRBV3-1, the J gene TRBJ2-3; D unclear. CDR1 and CDR2 (germline): LGHDT, YNNKEL (reference sequence). V shed 1 base and J shed 5 bases, with 13 bases lying between them. The CDR3 spans 15 residues. The DNA of the CDR3 is TGTGCCAGCAGCCAAGCCGCCAACATGTTAGATACGCAGTATTTT. It is translated as CASSQAANMLDTQYF.

This clonotype was recorded many times. The J gene is TRBJ1-4, the V gene TRBV7-8; D possibly corresponds to TRBD1 (5 bases). V lost 1 base to trimming and J lost 8 bases, with 11 bases between them. Germline lookup yields CDR1 SGHVS and CDR2 FQNEAQ. The CDR3 has 14 amino acids. DNA of the CDR3: TGTGCCAGCAGCTTAGGAGCAGGGTGGGAAAAACTGTTTTTT. Translation gives CASSLGAGWEKLFF.

This chain connects TRBV14 to TRBJ1-2; TRBD1 aligns across 8 bases. The CDR3 contains 14 residues. Germline CDR1 reads SGHDN; CDR2 reads FVKESK. The ends lost 1 base at V and 8 bases at J; junction bases unmatched: 6. The CDR3 reads CASSQVSGGDGYTF. The CDR3 region has the DNA TGTGCCAGCAGCCAAGTGTCAGGGGGCGACGGCTACACCTTC.

This clonotype was seen many times. In nucleotides, the CDR3 is TGCAGTGTAGGCGGCTACACCTTC. Residues: CSVGGYTF. The rearrangement uses TRBV20-1 and TRBJ1-2; no clear D gene. CDR3 length: 8 amino acids. The ends were cut back, 7 bases at V and 8 bases at J, with 5 bases in the middle. Germline V gene lookup returns CDR1 DFQATT and CDR2 SNEGSKA (reference sequence).

This clonotype was counted at least ten times. The chain is built from TRBV2 and TRBJ1-2; TRBD1 is a possible D gene (6 bases). CDR1 and CDR2 (germline): SNHLY, FYNNEI. Deletions cut 10 bases from V and 2 bases from J, with 11 bases between. The CDR3 is 12 residues long. The CDR3 nucleotides are TGTGCCATCGGGACACTGAACTATGGCTACACCTTC. Protein sequence: CAIGTLNYGYTF.

This clonotype has a handful of counts. V gene TRBV6-1 combines with J gene TRBJ1-2; D is unresolved. Trimming left V 1 base short and J 2 bases short, with 8 bases between. The germline V gene encodes CDR1 MNHNS and CDR2 SASEGT. This CDR3 has 14 amino acids. DNA for the CDR3: TGTGCCAGCAGTGAAGGACCCGCAAACTATGGCTACACCTTC. Protein: CASSEGPANYGYTF.

On this clonotype itself: At one boundary the junction diverges from the germline segment, which might be a read error. This chain uses TRBV7-2 with TRBJ1-5; possible D gene TRBD1, 5 bases. This CDR3 is 14 amino acids long. Germline CDR1 is SGHTA and CDR2 is FQGNSA. DNA for the CDR3: TGTGCCACCAGCTTAGATCCAGGGAGCCAGCCCCAGCATTTT. It translates to CATSLDPGSQPQHF. Combining the CDR3 with reference TRBV7-2 and TRBJ1-5 gives the whole variable domain GAGVSQSPSNKVTEKGKDVELRCDPISGHTALYWYRQSLGQGLEFLIYFQGNSAPDKSGLPSDRFSAERTGGSVSTLTIQRTQQEDSAVYLCATSLDPGSQPQHFGDGTRLSIL.

The table lists this clonotype with a few counts. The chain has TRBV29-1 and TRBJ2-1; TRBD2 aligns across 9 bases. The CDR3 is 14 residues long. The trim removed 7 bases at V and 9 bases at J, leaving 13 bases unmatched. The germline gives CDR1 SQVTM, CDR2 ANQGSEA. CDR3 sequence (DNA): TGCAGCGGGGGGCGTGCGGGGGGGCCCGTTGAGCAGTTCTTC. This gives the protein CSGGRAGGPVEQFF.

This clonotype was seen ten or more times. The chain is built from TRBV7-9 and TRBJ1-3; possible D gene TRBD1, 6 bases. This CDR3 contains 15 residues. V was pared by 6 bases and J by 2 bases, with 14 bases between. Germline CDR1 reads SEHNR; CDR2 reads FQNEAQ (reference sequence). In DNA, the CDR3 is TGTGCCAGCAGTTGGTCAGGGGCTGCTGGAAACACCATATATTTT. Translating it yields CASSWSGAAGNTIYF.

This clonotype was detected many times. This chain joins TRBV11-2 and TRBJ2-3; TRBD2 matches 10 bases. J lost 4 bases, V lost 0 bases, and 7 bases had no gene match. Germline V gives CDR1 SGHAT, CDR2 FQNNGV. This CDR3 has 17 residues. CDR3 protein: CASSLDELAGFADTQYF. CDR3 sequence (DNA): TGTGCCAGCAGCTTAGATGAACTAGCGGGGTTCGCAGATACGCAGTATTTT.

The V gene is TRBV7-2, the J gene TRBJ1-5, with D possibly TRBD1 on 6 matching bases. The CDR3 consists of 14 residues. Germline loops: CDR1 SGHTA, CDR2 FQGNSA. Trimming took 6 bases from V and 5 from J, leaving 14 bases between them. The CDR3 region is CASRGGAQDQPQHF. CDR3 DNA sequence: TGTGCCAGCAGGGGGGGGGCGCAGGATCAGCCCCAGCATTTT.

The chain is built from TRBV27 and TRBJ2-7; D unresolved. The CDR3 contains 13 residues. V lost 3 bases and J lost 4, with 10 bases in between. Germline-derived CDR1 and CDR2 are MNHEY and SMNVEV (reference sequence). DNA for the CDR3: TGTGCCAGCAGTTTCGGGTCTGAATACGAGCAGTACTTC. It codes for CASSFGSEYEQYF.

This clonotype turned up a few times. The J gene is TRBJ1-5, the V gene TRBV2; D uncertain. CDR1 is SNHLY, CDR2 FYNNEI, per germline. The CDR3 runs to 15 residues. The V gene lost 7 bases and the J gene lost 2 bases, with 15 bases spanning the gap. The CDR3, as DNA: TGTGCCAGCACCTCCGGGAGGGTGGGCAATCAGCCCCAGCATTTT. This codes for CASTSGRVGNQPQHF.

This clonotype came up many times. The J gene is TRBJ1-1, the V gene TRBV7-8, with TRBD1 as a possible D gene (6 bases). Trimming stripped 5 bases from V and 1 base from J, with 17 bases between. The CDR3 covers 16 residues. The germline gives CDR1 SGHVS, CDR2 FQNEAQ. CDR3 DNA sequence: TGTGCCAGCAGCCCGCCGGGGGCGATAAGGAACACTGAAGCTTTCTTT. It specifies CASSPPGAIRNTEAFF.

This clonotype has ten or more counts. The V and J genes are TRBV7-8 and TRBJ2-5, with 8 bases lining up with TRBD2. Trimming at V came to 5 bases and at J to 4 bases, leaving 12 bases not matched to a gene. The CDR3 has 16 residues. The germline CDR1 and CDR2 sequences are SGHVS and FQNEAQ. This CDR3 reads CASSTRTREGRETQYF. Written as DNA, the CDR3 is TGTGCCAGCAGCACACGCACCCGGGAGGGGCGAGAGACCCAGTACTTC.

The rearrangement links TRBV10-3 to TRBJ1-2, with 12 bases matching TRBD1. V lost 6 bases, J lost 7 bases, and 15 bases stayed unmatched. Per the germline V gene, CDR1 is ENHRY and CDR2 is SYGVKD. The CDR3 extends over 17 amino acids. The CDR3 spells CAIRDRGQGARVGGYTF. CDR3 bases: TGTGCCATCAGAGATCGGGGACAGGGGGCTCGAGTCGGTGGCTACACCTTC.